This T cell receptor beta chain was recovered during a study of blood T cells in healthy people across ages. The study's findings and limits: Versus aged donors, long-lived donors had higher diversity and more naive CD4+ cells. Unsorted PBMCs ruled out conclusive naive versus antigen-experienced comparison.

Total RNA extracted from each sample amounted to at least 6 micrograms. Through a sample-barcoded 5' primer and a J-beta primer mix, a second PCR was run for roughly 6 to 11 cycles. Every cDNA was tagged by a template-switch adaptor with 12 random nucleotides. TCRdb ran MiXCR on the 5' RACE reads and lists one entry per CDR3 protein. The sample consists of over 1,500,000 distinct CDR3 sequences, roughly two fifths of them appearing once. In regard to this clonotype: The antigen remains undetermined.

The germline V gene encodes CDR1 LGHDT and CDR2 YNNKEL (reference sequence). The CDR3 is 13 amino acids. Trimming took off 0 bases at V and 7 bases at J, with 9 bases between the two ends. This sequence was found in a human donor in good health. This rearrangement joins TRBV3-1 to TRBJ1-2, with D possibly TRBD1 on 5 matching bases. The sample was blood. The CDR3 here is CASSQEPGSGYTF. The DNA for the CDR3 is TGTGCCAGCAGCCAAGAACCAGGGAGTGGCTACACCTTC. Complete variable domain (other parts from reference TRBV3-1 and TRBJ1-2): DTAVSQTPKYLVTQMGNDKSIKCEQNLGHDTMYWYKQDSKKFLKIMFSYNNKELIINETVPNRFSPKSPDKAHLNLHINSLELGDSAVYFCASSQEPGSGYTFGSGTRLTVV.